A single sample gave rise to the 29 T cell receptor beta chains below, sequenced in a study of CD8 T cells in seronegative destructive rheumatoid arthritis. Produced via immunoSEQ multiplex PCR; TCRdb's table is partial and in-frame only. This table holds about 12,000 clones, around 83% found once. Material: CD8+ T cells from blood. These receptors all stem from a woman aged 30 to 49 with seronegative destructive rheumatoid arthritis.

The V call is TRBV4-2, the J call TRBJ2-5, with D possibly TRBD1 on 6 matching bases. Germline V lookup: CDR1 LGHNA, CDR2 YNFKEQ. Between the trimmed V and J ends, which lost 0 bases and 5 bases, there was a span of 10 bases. The CDR3 runs 14 residues. CDR3 bases: TGTGCCAGCAGCCAAGATCCAGGGGAGGAGACCCAGTACTTC. It specifies CASSQDPGEETQYF.

The rearrangement uses TRBV7-9 and TRBJ1-5; 7 bases are a match to TRBD1. This CDR3 comprises 14 residues. V dropped 4 bases and J dropped 4; count of bases not matched to a gene: 4. Germline V gene sequence: CDR1 SEHNR, CDR2 FQNEAQ (reference sequence). The DNA of the CDR3 is TGTGCCAGCAGCTCCCAGGACAGGAATCAGCCCCAGCATTTT. This gives the protein CASSSQDRNQPQHF. The whole variable domain, remainder taken from reference TRBV7-9 and TRBJ1-5, is DTGVSQNPRHKITKRGQNVTFRCDPISEHNRLYWYRQTLGQGPEFLTYFQNEAQLEKSRLLSDRFSAERPKGSFSTLEIQRTEQGDSAMYLCASSSQDRNQPQHFGDGTRLSIL.

The chain carries TRBV7-9 and TRBJ2-7, with 15 bases matching TRBD2. Germline assignment: CDR1 SEHNR and CDR2 FQNEAQ (reference sequence). This CDR3 is 15 amino acids long. Trimming took 7 bases from V and 2 from J; bases not matched to a gene: 3. CDR3 amino acids: CASTGTSGGTYEQYF. The CDR3 nucleotides are TGTGCCAGCACGGGGACTAGCGGGGGGACCTACGAGCAGTACTTC.

This chain uses TRBV6-6 with TRBJ2-7; D ambiguous. V was clipped by 0 bases and J by 2 bases, with 8 bases between them. Germline V gene data show CDR1 as MNHNY and CDR2 as SVGAGI (reference sequence). The CDR3 has 14 residues. The CDR3 region is CASSYSSTAYEQYV. For the CDR3, the DNA is TGTGCCAGCAGTTACTCGAGTACAGCCTACGAGCAGTACGTC.

This clone was seen a handful of times. The chain combines TRBV7-8 with TRBJ2-7, with a weak D call TRBD1 (5 bases). This CDR3 is 13 amino acids long. Trimming cost V 3 bases and J 3 bases, with 9 bases left between them. Germline V CDR1 and CDR2: SGHVS, FQNEAQ. The CDR3 DNA sequence: TGTGCCAGCAGCTTTAATACAGGCTACGAGCAGTACTTC. It is translated as CASSFNTGYEQYF.

J is TRBJ1-2 and V is TRBV28; D call uncertain. The CDR3 covers 14 residues. Trimming pared 7 bases from V and 4 bases from J, leaving 16 bases between. Germline assignment: CDR1 MDHEN and CDR2 SYDVKM. DNA for the CDR3: TGTGCCAGCATAGACCGGGGAGTTGGCTATGGCTACACCTTC. Protein product: CASIDRGVGYGYTF.

The chain has TRBV4-1 and TRBJ1-1; D may be TRBD1 (5 bases). The CDR3 totals 15 residues. The V and J ends lost 0 bases and 1 base respectively, with 9 bases between them. In germline, CDR1 is MGHRA, CDR2 YSYEKL. The CDR3, as DNA: TGCGCCAGCAGCCAAGATAGCACAGGGAACACTGAAGCTTTCTTT. Protein product: CASSQDSTGNTEAFF.

The CDR3 DNA follows: TGTGCCAGCAGCTTAGGAGTCGGAGTGGAGCAGTTCTTC. Its translation: CASSLGVGVEQFF. The rearrangement joins TRBV13 to TRBJ2-1; D not resolved. This CDR3 is 13 amino acids long. V lost 0 bases and J 10 bases, leaving 10 bases between the germline ends. Looked up from germline, CDR1 is PRHDT and CDR2 is FYEKMQ (reference sequence).

The count of this clone is one. V usage is TRBV27 and J usage is TRBJ2-7, with 7 bases aligning to TRBD1. The V and J ends lost 3 bases and 2 bases, in that order; junction bases with no gene match: 10. In germline, CDR1 is MNHEY, CDR2 SMNVEV (reference sequence). CDR3 length: 16 residues. This chain's CDR3 is CASSLTSGQLTYEQYF. The CDR3 DNA reads as TGTGCCAGCAGTTTGACCTCGGGACAGCTTACCTACGAGCAGTACTTC.

The chain employs TRBV7-9 and TRBJ1-1; no clear D gene. The CDR3 is 14 residues long. The germline V gene encodes CDR1 SEHNR and CDR2 FQNEAQ (reference sequence). The ends were cut back, 5 bases at V and 3 bases at J, with 13 bases in the middle. CDR3 region: CASSAPGRDTEAFF. The CDR3, as DNA: TGTGCCAGCAGCGCACCTGGGCGGGACACTGAAGCTTTCTTT.

The chain combines TRBV1 with TRBJ2-3; TRBD2, the D gene given by the table, was not confirmed from the DNA. TRBV1 is a pseudogene segment. This CDR3 has 16 residues. In DNA, the CDR3 is TGCACCAGCAGCCAAGATTCGGCGGGGGGGGCAGATACGCAGTATTTT. It translates to CTSSQDSAGGADTQYF.

This clone has only a few counts. The chain couples TRBV10-3 to TRBJ1-4; 7 bases line up with TRBD1. From germline, CDR1 is ENHRY and CDR2 SYGVKD. The CDR3 consists of 15 residues. Trimming cost V 6 bases and J 3 bases; bases outside gene matches: 7. The CDR3 loop reads CAISGTGVSNEKLFF. DNA for the CDR3: TGTGCCATCAGCGGAACAGGGGTGTCTAATGAAAAACTGTTTTTT.

This chain uses TRBV4-1 with TRBJ2-2; D is undetermined. This CDR3 region has 12 residues. CDR1 and CDR2 (germline): MGHRA, YSYEKL. With 1 base removed from V and 7 bases from J, the gap between germline ends came to 4 bases. The CDR3 here is CASSQGSGELFF. DNA for the CDR3: TGCGCCAGCAGCCAAGGGAGCGGGGAGCTGTTTTTT.

The CDR3 DNA reads as TGCGCCAGCAGCTTCCGCAGTGATTGGGGCTACACCTTC. As protein: CASSFRSDWGYTF. The V call is TRBV5-1, the J call TRBJ1-2; D is undetermined. The V gene lost 2 bases and the J gene lost 8 bases, with 13 bases spanning the gap. Germline V gives CDR1 SGHRS, CDR2 YFSETQ. The CDR3 runs 13 residues.

This clone was observed once. The gene calls are TRBV6-4 and TRBJ2-1; possible D gene TRBD2, 6 bases. From germline, CDR1 is MRHNA and CDR2 SNTAGT. The CDR3 runs 14 residues. Trimming cost V 3 bases and J 4 bases, with 10 bases left between them. CDR3 nucleotide sequence: TGTGCCAGCAGTGAGGACGGGGGATACAATGAGCAGTTCTTC. It codes for CASSEDGGYNEQFF.

The chain employs TRBV9 and TRBJ2-3; a possible D gene is TRBD1 (6 bases). The CDR3 is 13 residues long. The V gene's germline CDR1 is SGDLS and CDR2 YYNGEE. V gave up 2 bases and J gave up 6 bases, with 10 bases separating them. The CDR3 sequence: CASSVGASDTQYF. CDR3 sequence (DNA): TGTGCCAGCAGCGTGGGGGCGAGTGATACGCAGTATTTT.

This clone showed up just once. The chain couples TRBV10-3 to TRBJ1-2; 7 positions match TRBD1. Germline V gene lookup returns CDR1 ENHRY and CDR2 SYGVKD. J gave up 3 bases and V 3 bases, and 19 bases lay outside the gene matches. This CDR3 has 19 amino acids. Here the CDR3 reads CAISESFKEGAPRYYGYTF. The CDR3 coding sequence is TGTGCCATCAGTGAAAGTTTTAAGGAGGGGGCTCCTAGATACTATGGCTACACCTTC.

CDR3 sequence reads: CASSDRDRENEKLFF. Here the CDR3 DNA reads TGCGCCAGCAGCGACCGGGACAGGGAAAACGAAAAACTGTTTTTT. The V and J genes are TRBV10-2 and TRBJ1-4; TRBD1 matches 9 bases. CDR1 and CDR2 from the germline V gene are WSHSY and SAAADI. The J segment lost 8 bases and the V segment lost 6 bases, leaving 10 bases of the junction unmatched. The CDR3 has 15 amino acids.

The chain couples TRBV13 to TRBJ1-4, with D hard to call. V was pared by 5 bases and J by 6 bases, with 10 bases between. The germline CDR1 and CDR2 sequences are PRHDT and FYEKMQ (reference sequence). The CDR3 is 13 amino acids. The CDR3 sequence is CASSPNRHEKLFF. The CDR3 DNA is TGTGCCAGCAGCCCAAACAGACATGAAAAACTGTTTTTT. The full variable domain, in which reference TRBV13 and TRBJ1-4 provide the parts outside the CDR3, is AAGVIQSPRHLIKEKRETATLKCYPIPRHDTVYWYQQGPGQDPQFLISFYEKMQSDKGSIPDRFSAQQFSDYHSELNMSSLELGDSALYFCASSPNRHEKLFFGSGTQLSVL.

The CDR3 region is CASSPRPGQVYGYTF. CDR3 nucleotides: TGTGCCAGCAGTCCCAGGCCGGGACAGGTCTATGGCTACACCTTC. The gene calls are TRBV27 and TRBJ1-2, with 8 nucleotides matching TRBD1. Germline values: CDR1 MNHEY, CDR2 SMNVEV (reference sequence). The CDR3 loop spans 15 amino acids. Unmatched junction bases numbered 9, after V lost 5 bases and J lost 4 bases.

The rearrangement links TRBV29-1 to TRBJ1-3; 11 bases map to TRBD1. The CDR3 length is 15 residues. V was clipped by 3 bases and J by 8 bases; unmatched bases: 9. Germline assignment: CDR1 SQVTM and CDR2 ANQGSEA. CDR3 DNA sequence: TGCAGCGTTGACCCCCAGGACAGGGGGCGAGACACCATATATTTT. Its protein is CSVDPQDRGRDTIYF.

This sequence joins TRBV5-3 and TRBJ1-5; 8 bases map to TRBD1. TRBV5-3 is noted as an ORF with a role that remains uncertain. The J segment lost 6 bases and the V segment lost 2 bases, leaving 13 bases of the junction unmatched. The CDR3 extends over 17 amino acids. The CDR3 DNA sequence: TGTGCCAGAAGCTTCCAGGGGGCGTCGGCTGGAGGTCAGCCCCAGCATTTT. Translation gives CARSFQGASAGGQPQHF.

The chain carries TRBV21-1 and TRBJ2-6; the D segment call TRBD1 is taken from the table without a DNA check. TRBV21-1 is shown as a pseudogene. The CDR3 runs 20 residues. CDR3 sequence reads: CASSTVERQCLFSGANVLTF. The CDR3 region has the DNA TGTGCCAGCAGCACTGTAGAGAGACAGTGCCTTTTCTCTGGGGCCAACGTCCTGACTTTC.

The chain carries TRBV4-1 and TRBJ1-2, with D possibly being TRBD1 (6 bases). Trimming left V 3 bases short and J 6 bases short, with 11 bases between. The germline gives CDR1 MGHRA, CDR2 YSYEKL. This CDR3 region has 13 residues. Here the CDR3 DNA reads TGCGCCAGCAGCCAGGCCTCAGGGGATGGCTACACCTTC. Translating it yields CASSQASGDGYTF.

The rearrangement joins TRBV7-9 to TRBJ1-1; the D gene is possibly TRBD1 (6 bases). This CDR3 contains 14 residues. The V end was cut by 3 bases, the J end by 4 bases, with 12 bases between. Germline values: CDR1 SEHNR, CDR2 FQNEAQ (reference sequence). The CDR3 here is CASSFPAGATEAFF. CDR3 coding DNA: TGTGCCAGCAGCTTCCCGGCAGGGGCCACTGAAGCTTTCTTT.

This clone has more than one count but fewer than ten. J is TRBJ2-1 and V is TRBV4-1; possible D gene TRBD2, 6 bases. The CDR3 has 14 amino acids. Trimming left V 3 bases short and J 0 bases short, with 6 bases between. In germline, CDR1 is MGHRA, CDR2 YSYEKL. DNA for the CDR3: TGCGCCAGCAGCCAGACTAGCTCCTACAATGAGCAGTTCTTC. Protein sequence: CASSQTSSYNEQFF.

This clone was detected once. The junction shows a germline mismatch at one end, possibly a read error. This sequence joins TRBV28 and TRBJ2-6, with a tentative D call TRBD1 (5 bases). The CDR3 is 16 amino acids. CDR1 and CDR2 (germline): MDHEN, SYDVKM. CDR3 residues: CASSLKQGSGTNVLTF. The CDR3 DNA is TGTGCCAGCAGTTTAAAGCAGGGCTCTGGGACCAACGTCCTGACTTTC.

The chain has TRBV13 and TRBJ2-1; D is unresolved. Per the germline V gene, CDR1 is PRHDT and CDR2 is FYEKMQ (reference sequence). CDR3 length equals 15 residues. Trimming pared 2 bases from V and 8 bases from J, leaving 16 bases between. The CDR3 loop reads CASSLLPGKWDEQFF. In DNA, the CDR3 is TGTGCCAGCAGCTTATTGCCAGGCAAATGGGATGAGCAGTTCTTC.

This chain uses TRBV11-2 with TRBJ2-5; D perhaps matches TRBD1 (6 bases). The CDR3 contains 16 residues. CDR1 and CDR2 from the germline V gene are SGHAT and FQNNGV. The V end was cut by 1 base, the J end by 1 base, with 13 bases between. The CDR3 reads CASSLATLDSQETQYF. CDR3 coding DNA: TGTGCCAGCAGCTTAGCCACCTTGGACAGCCAAGAGACCCAGTACTTC.